This record covers a single T cell receptor beta chain. No antigen is known for it. The data were taken from a study of T cells in localized non-small cell lung cancer. Study-wide points: Among blood samples, higher T cell density accompanied longer overall survival. Adjacent lung exhibited a median of approximately 59 among the 100 most abundant tumor clones. The greatest T cell clonality was found in uninvolved adjacent lung (higher than in tumor).

Sequenced by immunoSEQ multiplex PCR; TCRdb stores in-frame clones only, minus some. The sample lists around 40,000 clones; about 90% were seen once. The source was peripheral blood, collected before any cancer treatment. This TCR came from a man between 40 and 75 years old with stage I lung adenocarcinoma.

The CDR3 sequence is CASSLGSGSQHEEQYF. The DNA for the CDR3 is TGCGCCAGCAGCTTGGGTAGCGGGTCACAGCATGAAGAGCAGTACTTC. The chain uses TRBV5-1 and TRBJ2-7; TRBD2 matches at 7 bases. CDR3 length: 16 amino acids. The trim removed 0 bases at V and 7 bases at J, leaving 13 bases unmatched. Germline CDR1 reads SGHRS; CDR2 reads YFSETQ.